The rows below give T cell receptor beta chains drawn from one sample of a study of shared clonotypes between healthy human individuals. The assay was immunoSEQ multiplex PCR, and TCRdb's table has in-frame clones only and misses some. The data hold fewer than 700,000 clones, with 90% to 95% observed a single time. The sequenced sample was naive CD8+ T cells sorted from blood. These receptors all come from a woman in her twenties or thirties in good health. Each CDR3 is given with its conserved first and last residue. Each record gives: D gene, V gene, J gene, CDR3 protein, CDR3 DNA. D genes are given only for firm matches.

d_call: TRBD1; v_call: TRBV7-6; j_call: TRBJ1-3; cdr3_aa: CASSRLTGSSGNTIYF; cdr3_nt: TGTGCCAGCAGCCGGCTGACAGGGAGCTCTGGAAACACCATATATTTT
d_call: -; v_call: TRBV5-1; j_call: TRBJ2-7; cdr3_aa: CASKRQDSYEQYF; cdr3_nt: TGCGCCAGCAAACGACAGGACTCCTACGAGCAGTACTTC
d_call: -; v_call: TRBV13; j_call: TRBJ2-7; cdr3_aa: CASAEGSPYEQYF; cdr3_nt: TGTGCCAGCGCTGAGGGCAGTCCCTACGAGCAGTACTTC
d_call: -; v_call: TRBV2; j_call: TRBJ1-4; cdr3_aa: CAITQNPEKLFF; cdr3_nt: TGTGCCATCACACAGAACCCTGAAAAACTGTTTTTT
d_call: -; v_call: TRBV7-9; j_call: TRBJ1-1; cdr3_aa: CASSFTGSDTEAFF; cdr3_nt: TGTGCCAGCAGCTTTACAGGAAGCGATACTGAAGCTTTCTTT
d_call: TRBD1; v_call: TRBV18; j_call: TRBJ2-3; cdr3_aa: CASSPSGDRGTDTQYF; cdr3_nt: TGTGCCAGCTCACCATCGGGCGACAGGGGCACAGATACGCAGTATTTT
d_call: -; v_call: TRBV13; j_call: TRBJ1-4; cdr3_aa: CASSKTVNEKLFF; cdr3_nt: TGTGCCAGCAGCAAGACGGTTAATGAAAAACTGTTTTTT
d_call: -; v_call: TRBV7-8; j_call: TRBJ2-7; cdr3_aa: CASSLAGVSPREQYF; cdr3_nt: TGTGCCAGCAGCTTAGCGGGAGTCTCTCCTCGCGAGCAGTACTTC
d_call: TRBD2; v_call: TRBV19; j_call: TRBJ2-7; cdr3_aa: CASRPKTRLAGKEQKGYEQYF; cdr3_nt: TGTGCCAGTAGACCAAAAACCAGACTAGCGGGGAAGGAACAGAAGGGTTACGAGCAGTACTTC
d_call: -; v_call: TRBV15; j_call: TRBJ2-1; cdr3_aa: CATSRDRTVEQFF; cdr3_nt: TGTGCCACCAGCAGAGATAGGACGGTGGAGCAGTTCTTC
d_call: -; v_call: TRBV18; j_call: TRBJ2-3; cdr3_aa: CASSPPIGFTDTQYF; cdr3_nt: TGTGCCAGCTCACCACCGATTGGGTTCACAGATACGCAGTATTTT
d_call: -; v_call: TRBV7-6; j_call: TRBJ2-1; cdr3_aa: CASSLSVNRMDEQFF; cdr3_nt: TGTGCCAGCAGCTTATCCGTGAACCGAATGGATGAGCAGTTCTTC
d_call: -; v_call: TRBV7-9; j_call: TRBJ2-3; cdr3_aa: CASSSQAGRATEYTQYF; cdr3_nt: TGTGCCAGCAGCTCCCAGGCCGGGCGGGCGACCGAATATACGCAGTATTTT
d_call: -; v_call: TRBV11-1; j_call: TRBJ2-7; cdr3_aa: CASSLTVSYEQYF; cdr3_nt: TGTGCCAGCAGCTTGACAGTAAGCTACGAGCAGTACTTC
d_call: TRBD2; v_call: TRBV7-8; j_call: TRBJ2-7; cdr3_aa: CASSPVGREREYEQYF; cdr3_nt: TGTGCCAGCAGCCCCGTGGGGCGGGAGAGGGAGTACGAGCAGTACTTC
d_call: -; v_call: TRBV15; j_call: TRBJ1-1; cdr3_aa: CATSRDVGLGTEAFF; cdr3_nt: TGTGCCACCAGCAGAGACGTGGGTTTAGGAACTGAAGCTTTCTTT
d_call: -; v_call: TRBV19; j_call: TRBJ2-1; cdr3_aa: CASSIILAGSYNEQFF; cdr3_nt: TGTGCCAGTAGTATAATCCTTGCGGGTAGTTACAATGAGCAGTTCTTC
d_call: -; v_call: TRBV21-1; j_call: TRBJ1-5; cdr3_aa: CASSKVIRGQALNQPQHF; cdr3_nt: TGTGCCAGCAGCAAAGTTATCAGGGGGCAGGCCCTCAACCAGCCCCAGCATTTT
d_call: TRBD1; v_call: TRBV27; j_call: TRBJ2-7; cdr3_aa: CASSLTGTGFSEQYF; cdr3_nt: TGTGCCAGCAGTTTAACCGGGACAGGGTTTAGCGAGCAGTACTTC
d_call: TRBD1; v_call: TRBV28; j_call: TRBJ2-1; cdr3_aa: CASSFPGQVQFF; cdr3_nt: TGTGCCAGCAGTTTCCCGGGACAGGTACAGTTCTTC
d_call: -; v_call: TRBV11-2; j_call: TRBJ1-5; cdr3_aa: CASSLDFSNQPQHF; cdr3_nt: TGTGCCAGCAGCTTAGATTTTTCCAATCAGCCCCAGCATTTT
d_call: -; v_call: TRBV28; j_call: TRBJ1-1; cdr3_aa: CASSRATVLNTEAFF; cdr3_nt: TGTGCCAGCAGTCGCGCGACAGTATTGAACACTGAAGCTTTCTTT
d_call: -; v_call: TRBV5-4; j_call: TRBJ1-1; cdr3_aa: CASSLPDTEAFF; cdr3_nt: TGTGCCAGCAGCTTGCCGGACACTGAAGCTTTCTTT
d_call: TRBD2; v_call: TRBV2; j_call: TRBJ2-5; cdr3_aa: CASKGRDYSETQYF; cdr3_nt: TGTGCCAGCAAGGGTCGGGACTACTCGGAGACCCAGTACTTC
d_call: -; v_call: TRBV5-4; j_call: TRBJ2-5; cdr3_aa: CASSSEEYPGETQYF; cdr3_nt: TGTGCCAGCAGCTCGGAGGAGTACCCGGGCGAGACCCAGTACTTC
d_call: -; v_call: TRBV28; j_call: TRBJ1-2; cdr3_aa: CASSSPPDYGYTF; cdr3_nt: TGTGCCAGCAGTTCCCCTCCGGACTATGGCTACACCTTC
d_call: -; v_call: TRBV11-2; j_call: TRBJ2-1; cdr3_aa: CASSFVPAGNEQFF; cdr3_nt: TGTGCCAGCAGCTTTGTGCCCGCGGGTAATGAGCAGTTCTTC
d_call: TRBD2; v_call: TRBV27; j_call: TRBJ2-7; cdr3_aa: CASRPGTSGSLYEQYF; cdr3_nt: TGTGCCAGCAGACCCGGGACTAGCGGGAGTTTATACGAGCAGTACTTC
d_call: -; v_call: TRBV28; j_call: TRBJ2-5; cdr3_aa: CASSPGYQETQYF; cdr3_nt: TGTGCCAGCAGCCCGGGGTACCAAGAGACCCAGTACTTC